What follows is one T cell receptor (beta chain) and its context. Its target is not known. Libraries of TCR beta chains were produced by 5' RACE (UMI-labeled). TCRdb reworked the 5' RACE reads into one entry per CDR3 protein, no DNA. The listing records 4,000 to 6,000 distinct CDR3 sequences. The data originate from a study of human CD8 memory T cell subsets. Germline assignment: CDR1 DFQATT and CDR2 SNEGSKA (reference sequence). The CDR3 contains 15 residues. General study findings and limits: Precursor exhausted T cells appeared less diverse than stem-like memory T cells according to Chao1 estimates.

This chain uses TRBV20-1 with TRBJ2-2; TCRdb's D call, TRBD2, is unchecked because there is no DNA. The TCR comes from a human donor in good health. Sequencing was performed on CD8+ T cells from PBMCs. The CDR3 sequence is CSAKPSGRNHGELFF.